A single T cell receptor beta chain is shown here with its context. Sequencing was performed with immunoSEQ multiplex PCR; in TCRdb, only in-frame clones are kept and a portion is missing. Seen here are tens of thousands of clones, roughly 77% observed once, and the top ten hold more than 20%. These data are taken from a study of blood T cell repertoires in COVID-19. The source material was peripheral blood. This TCR derives from a human donor in a cohort sampled during active COVID-19.

CDR3 nucleotide sequence: TGTGCCAGCAGCTTTAGCGAAGGGTCGGGTTCACCCCTCCACTTT. Translating gives CASSFSEGSGSPLHF. The gene calls are TRBV5-4 and TRBJ1-6, with D unclear. CDR1 and CDR2 (germline): SGHNT, YYREEE (reference sequence). The CDR3 contains 15 residues. Trimming took 2 bases from V and 9 from J, leaving 15 bases between them. Looking up the rest from reference TRBV5-4 and TRBJ1-6 gives the full variable domain: ETGVTQSPTHLIKTRGQQVTLRCSSQSGHNTVSWYQQALGQGPQFIFQYYREEENGRGNFPPRFSGLQFPNYSSELNVNALELDDSALYLCASSFSEGSGSPLHFGNGTRLTVT.